A single sample is the source of the 31 T cell receptor beta chains below, sequenced in a study of cytomegalovirus exposure and HLA in healthy donors. The PCR employed 60 Vbeta primers together with 13 Jbeta primers. Assay: immunoSEQ multiplex PCR; the TCRdb copy retains only in-frame clones and omits some. In all, the sample yields about 75,000 clones. The sample was PBMCs. Receptor source: a man aged 18-30 years in good health and CMV-seropositive.

V usage is TRBV27 and J usage is TRBJ1-1; 9 bases are shared with TRBD1. J lost 3 bases, V lost 2 bases, and 1 base had no gene match. CDR3 length: 14 amino acids. The germline V gene encodes CDR1 MNHEY and CDR2 SMNVEV (reference sequence). The CDR3 is CASSLRQGDTEAFF. CDR3 nucleotide sequence: TGTGCCAGCAGTTTAAGACAGGGGGACACTGAAGCTTTCTTT.

This chain links TRBV28 with TRBJ2-7; D remains ambiguous. The CDR3 is 12 amino acids. The V end lost 4 bases, the J end lost 7 bases, and 11 bases lay between the germline ends. CDR1 is MDHEN and CDR2 is SYDVKM in the germline V gene. In DNA, the CDR3 is TGTGCCAGCAGTTCCAACGCGTATGAGCAGTACTTC. Encoded protein: CASSSNAYEQYF.

This chain links TRBV6-6 with TRBJ1-2; D is perhaps TRBD1 (5 bases). The CDR3 has 16 amino acids. The V and J ends lost 5 bases and 4 bases respectively, with 20 bases between them. Germline-derived CDR1 and CDR2 are MNHNY and SVGAGI (reference sequence). The chain's CDR3 is CASSPNLGRAAYGYTF. In nucleotides, the CDR3 is TGTGCCAGCAGTCCTAACCTGGGCAGGGCGGCCTATGGCTACACCTTC.

The J gene is TRBJ1-5, the V gene TRBV7-2; possible D gene TRBD1, 5 bases. Germline V gene data show CDR1 as SGHTA and CDR2 as FQGNSA. V was trimmed by 4 bases and J by 4 bases, leaving 8 bases between them. This CDR3 comprises 13 residues. CDR3 region: CASSSQGNQPQHF. For the CDR3, the DNA is TGTGCCAGCAGCTCTCAGGGTAATCAGCCCCAGCATTTT.

The chain combines TRBV2 with TRBJ1-1, with 9 bases that match TRBD1. This CDR3 contains 14 residues. Germline V lookup: CDR1 SNHLY, CDR2 FYNNEI. Trimming cost V 5 bases and J 4 bases; bases outside gene matches: 5. DNA of the CDR3: TGTGCCAGCAGTTTGGCACAGGGGGCCACTGAAGCTTTCTTT. Encoded protein: CASSLAQGATEAFF.

This rearrangement joins TRBV28 to TRBJ2-7; 7 bases are shared with TRBD1. After removal of 5 bases from V and 4 bases from J, the junction contained 11 bases not matched to a gene. The germline CDR1 and CDR2 sequences are MDHEN and SYDVKM. The CDR3 is made up of 15 amino acids. CDR3 region: CASSAIEQGWYEQYF. The CDR3, as DNA: TGTGCCAGCAGTGCCATCGAACAGGGGTGGTACGAGCAGTACTTC.

This rearrangement joins TRBV28 to TRBJ1-1; D call uncertain. CDR3 length: 14 amino acids. Trimming removed 5 bases at V and 0 bases at J, with 10 bases between. The germline CDR1 and CDR2 sequences are MDHEN and SYDVKM. The CDR3 loop reads CASSDSFLNTEAFF. In nucleotides, the CDR3 is TGTGCCAGCAGTGACTCCTTCTTGAACACTGAAGCTTTCTTT.

Regarding this clone: At one boundary the junction diverges from the germline segment, which might be a read error. The chain has TRBV7-7 and TRBJ2-7, with 8 nucleotides matching TRBD1. Germline loops: CDR1 SSHAT, CDR2 FNYEAQ (reference sequence). This CDR3 region has 14 residues. DNA for the CDR3: TGTGCTAGCAGCTCATCGGGACAGGCCTACGAGCAGTACTTC. Its protein is CASSSSGQAYEQYF.

CDR3 DNA sequence: TGCAGCGTTGCCACAGGGGACGAGCAGTACTTC. Its translation is CSVATGDEQYF. The chain joins TRBV29-1 to TRBJ2-7, with TRBD1 matching 7 bases. The CDR3 is 11 residues long. Germline CDR1 reads SQVTM; CDR2 reads ANQGSEA. V gave up 4 bases and J gave up 5 bases; unmatched junction bases: 2.

The chain links TRBV7-6 to TRBJ1-1; a possible D gene is TRBD1 (5 bases). Germline CDR1 SGHVS, CDR2 FNYEAQ. The V end was cut by 4 bases, the J end by 1 base, with 7 bases between. CDR3 length: 13 amino acids. This CDR3 reads CASSSTENTEAFF. The CDR3 coding sequence is TGTGCCAGCAGCTCGACAGAGAACACTGAAGCTTTCTTT. The whole variable domain, remainder taken from reference TRBV7-6 and TRBJ1-1, is GAGVSQSPRYKVTKRGQDVALRCDPISGHVSLYWYRQALGQGPEFLTYFNYEAQQDKSGLPNDRFSAERPEGSISTLTIQRTEQRDSAMYRCASSSTENTEAFFGQGTRLTVV.

This chain connects TRBV7-6 to TRBJ1-3; weak D call: TRBD1 (5 bases). V was pared by 4 bases and J by 7 bases, with 11 bases between. Germline V gene data show CDR1 as SGHVS and CDR2 as FNYEAQ. The CDR3 is made up of 13 amino acids. The DNA of the CDR3 is TGTGCCAGCAGCTCCTGGGGGAGGAACACCATATATTTT. Translating it yields CASSSWGRNTIYF.

V usage is TRBV5-1 and J usage is TRBJ2-3; 10 nucleotides match TRBD2. V was pared by 3 bases and J by 3 bases, with 10 bases of the junction left unmatched. The germline CDR1 and CDR2 sequences are SGHRS and YFSETQ. The CDR3 extends over 17 amino acids. The CDR3 DNA follows: TGCGCCAGCAGCTCTATACAGCGGGGGGGCGGAACAGATACGCAGTATTTT. This gives the protein CASSSIQRGGGTDTQYF.

In DNA, the CDR3 is TGCGCCAGCAGCCAGGGTATAGCGGGAGGGAGTACAGATACGCAGTATTTT. Encoded protein: CASSQGIAGGSTDTQYF. V and J are TRBV4-1 and TRBJ2-3; 11 positions match TRBD2. The CDR3 loop spans 17 amino acids. CDR1 and CDR2 (germline): MGHRA, YSYEKL. Trimming removed 3 bases from V and 3 bases from J; junction bases left unmatched: 8.

CDR3 sequence reads: CASSSWTRFMETQYF. CDR3 bases: TGTGCCAGCAGTTCATGGACTAGATTTATGGAGACCCAGTACTTC. V gene TRBV28 combines with J gene TRBJ2-5; 7 bases line up with TRBD2. J was trimmed by 5 bases and V by 4 bases; bases with no gene match: 10. The germline gives CDR1 MDHEN, CDR2 SYDVKM. The CDR3 length is 15 residues.

The V gene is TRBV19, the J gene TRBJ2-2; TRBD1 is a possible D gene (6 bases). This CDR3 contains 13 residues. Per the germline V gene, CDR1 is LNHDA and CDR2 is SQIVND (reference sequence). V was clipped by 11 bases and J by 4 bases, with 14 bases between them. The DNA for the CDR3 is TGTGCCGGACGGAACAGGGCCACCGGGGAGCTGTTTTTT. Translation: CAGRNRATGELFF.

The chain recombines TRBV29-1 with TRBJ1-1; 7 bases match TRBD1. With 7 bases clipped from V and 8 bases from J, the junction kept 7 bases outside the gene matches. This CDR3 contains 11 residues. Germline V lookup: CDR1 SQVTM, CDR2 ANQGSEA. CDR3 region: CSAGDRKEAFF. CDR3 coding DNA: TGCAGCGCCGGGGACAGAAAGGAAGCTTTCTTT.

In DNA form, the CDR3 reads TGTGCCACCAGGACCGACAGCGCCAATCAGCCCCAGCATTTT. This encodes CATRTDSANQPQHF. The chain couples TRBV10-3 to TRBJ1-5, with a possible D match to TRBD1 (5 bases). V gave up 10 bases and J gave up 3 bases, with 16 bases separating them. Germline CDR1 is ENHRY and CDR2 is SYGVKD. The CDR3 sequence is 14 residues long.

The rearrangement links TRBV7-2 to TRBJ2-5; 7 bases line up with TRBD1. The CDR3 extends over 13 amino acids. Unmatched junction bases numbered 1, after V lost 1 base and J lost 5 bases. CDR1 is SGHTA and CDR2 is FQGNSA in the germline V gene. The CDR3 nucleotides are TGTGCCAGCAGCTTAGTCAGGGGGGAGACCCAGTACTTC. Its protein product is CASSLVRGETQYF. The entire variable domain, with the rest obtained from reference TRBV7-2 and TRBJ2-5, is as follows: GAGVSQSPSNKVTEKGKDVELRCDPISGHTALYWYRQSLGQGLEFLIYFQGNSAPDKSGLPSDRFSAERTGGSVSTLTIQRTQQEDSAVYLCASSLVRGETQYFGPGTRLLVL.

The gene calls are TRBV6-5 and TRBJ2-5; D might be TRBD1 (5 bases). TRBJ2-7 matches the DNA end more closely, so the J call is doubtful. Germline CDR1 and CDR2: MNHEY and SVGAGI. CDR3 length equals 13 residues. CDR3 residues: CASSLRQSYEQYF. The CDR3 nucleotides are TGTGCCAGCAGTCTAAGACAGTCCTACGAGCAGTACTTC.

J is TRBJ1-6 and V is TRBV5-8, with 7 bases aligning to TRBD1. Looked up from germline, CDR1 is SGHTS and CDR2 is YDEGEE. V was clipped by 4 bases and J by 8 bases; unmatched bases: 3. CDR3 length equals 13 residues. The DNA for the CDR3 is TGTGCCAGCAGCGAAACAGGGGATTCACCCCTCCACTTT. Translation: CASSETGDSPLHF. Complete variable domain (other parts from reference TRBV5-8 and TRBJ1-6): EAGVTQSPTHLIKTRGQQATLRCSPISGHTSVYWYQQALGLGLQFLLWYDEGEERNRGNFPPRFSGRQFPNYSSELNVNALELEDSALYLCASSETGDSPLHFGNGTRLTVT.

This chain uses TRBV19 with TRBJ1-1; D is undetermined. Germline V gives CDR1 LNHDA, CDR2 SQIVND (reference sequence). The CDR3 is made up of 12 amino acids. Trimming pared 7 bases from V and 0 bases from J, leaving 6 bases between. In DNA form, the CDR3 reads TGTGCCAGTACCGAGATGAACACTGAAGCTTTCTTT. Protein sequence: CASTEMNTEAFF.

The DNA of the CDR3 is TGTGCCAGCATTCCGACAGGGTACGCTGAAGCTTTCTTT. Translating it yields CASIPTGYAEAFF. V and J are TRBV2 and TRBJ1-1; 7 bases map to TRBD1. In germline, CDR1 is SNHLY, CDR2 FYNNEI. The CDR3 is made up of 13 amino acids. V gave up 7 bases and J gave up 6 bases; unmatched junction bases: 8.

The CDR3 region has the DNA TGTGCCAGCGGAACTGAGGTTCAGCCCCAGCATTTT. It is translated as CASGTEVQPQHF. V and J are TRBV2 and TRBJ1-5; D unclear. From germline, CDR1 is SNHLY and CDR2 FYNNEI. Trimming stripped 8 bases from V and 6 bases from J, with 11 bases between. CDR3 length equals 12 residues.

The chain recombines TRBV6-1 with TRBJ2-5, with TRBD1 matching 9 bases. In germline, CDR1 is MNHNS, CDR2 SASEGT. The CDR3 extends over 15 amino acids. Trimming at V came to 1 base and at J to 1 base, leaving 1 base not matched to a gene. The DNA for the CDR3 is TGTGCCAGCAGTGAAGGGGACAGGGTCCAAGAGACCCAGTACTTC. Translated: CASSEGDRVQETQYF.

CDR3 nucleotides: TGCGCCAGCAGGGCAGGGGGATTGACCTACGAGCAGTACTTC. Translation gives CASRAGGLTYEQYF. The chain has TRBV10-2 and TRBJ2-7, with 7 bases matching TRBD1. V lost 6 bases to trimming and J lost 2 bases; unmatched junction nucleotides: 7. Germline CDR1 WSHSY, CDR2 SAAADI. The CDR3 has 14 amino acids.

The J gene is TRBJ2-7, the V gene TRBV5-1, with TRBD1 matching over 9 bases. This CDR3 has 15 amino acids. Germline CDR1 reads SGHRS; CDR2 reads YFSETQ. J lost 4 bases, V lost 4 bases, and 9 bases had no gene match. CDR3 in amino acids: CASSLGQGLFYEQYF. The CDR3 nucleotides read TGCGCCAGCAGCCTGGGACAGGGCCTTTTTTACGAGCAGTACTTC.

The chain has TRBV18 and TRBJ1-1; TRBD1 is a possible D gene (6 bases). The CDR3 has 20 amino acids. Germline CDR1 reads KGHSH; CDR2 reads LQKENI. V lost 5 bases to trimming and J lost 0 bases, with 28 bases between them. This CDR3 is CASSDKMFRPGGQMNTEAFF. DNA for the CDR3: TGTGCCAGCTCAGATAAGATGTTCCGCCCGGGGGGACAAATGAACACTGAAGCTTTCTTT.

V gene TRBV2 combines with J gene TRBJ1-5, with D possibly TRBD1 on 5 matching bases. Germline CDR1 and CDR2: SNHLY and FYNNEI. The V end lost 3 bases, the J end lost 7 bases, and 19 bases lay between the germline ends. The CDR3 is 16 residues long. The CDR3, as DNA: TGTGCCAGCAGTGATAGGTTGGGGGGAGGGTACCAGCCCCAGCATTTT. Its protein product is CASSDRLGGGYQPQHF.

This chain joins TRBV5-6 and TRBJ1-1; no firm D call. CDR3 length equals 13 residues. V was trimmed by 4 bases and J by 5 bases, leaving 12 bases between them. Germline CDR1 SGHDT, CDR2 YYEEEE. The CDR3 bases are TGTGCCAGCAGCGTGCGTTACGAAACTGAAGCTTTCTTT. It specifies CASSVRYETEAFF. The full variable domain, completed using reference TRBV5-6 and TRBJ1-1, is DAGVTQSPTHLIKTRGQQVTLRCSPKSGHDTVSWYQQALGQGPQFIFQYYEEEERQRGNFPDRFSGHQFPNYSSELNVNALLLGDSALYLCASSVRYETEAFFGQGTRLTVV.

The CDR3 coding sequence is TGCGCCAGCAGCCAAGCCCCCGGTAGCGGGAGTTCTTACGAGCAGTACTTC. Translation: CASSQAPGSGSSYEQYF. This rearrangement joins TRBV4-1 to TRBJ2-7; 9 nucleotides match TRBD2. Germline assignment: CDR1 MGHRA and CDR2 YSYEKL. The V gene end was trimmed by 1 base and the J gene end by 4 bases; junction bases not matched to a gene: 11. This CDR3 contains 17 residues.

The rearrangement joins TRBV6-7 to TRBJ1-2; no definite D call. TRBV6-7 qualifies as an ORF whose function is uncertain. Trimming removed 2 bases at V and 3 bases at J, with 22 bases between. The CDR3 has 18 amino acids. For the CDR3, the DNA is TGTGCCAGCAGTTACCCCCAGTTCGCGGTTCGGTGGCACTATGGCTACACCTTC. Protein product: CASSYPQFAVRWHYGYTF.